What follows are 19 T cell receptor beta chains derived from one specimen sequenced in a study of cytomegalovirus exposure and HLA in healthy donors. The PCR ran on 60 Vbeta and 13 Jbeta primers. The table came from immunoSEQ multiplex PCR; TCRdb's copy has only in-frame clones and leaves some out. This table holds under 200,000 clones, around 73% found once. The sample comprised PBMCs. All receptors derive from a man aged 55 to 70 in good health and CMV-seronegative.

The chain carries TRBV9 and TRBJ2-7; 10 bases fit TRBD2. Germline-derived CDR1 and CDR2 are SGDLS and YYNGEE. Trimming removed 2 bases from V and 4 bases from J; junction bases left unmatched: 3. The CDR3 runs 14 residues. This CDR3 reads CASSVSGRGYEQYF. The CDR3 DNA reads as TGTGCCAGCAGCGTCAGCGGGAGGGGGTACGAGCAGTACTTC. Using reference TRBV9 and TRBJ2-7 for the parts outside the CDR3, the full variable domain is DSGVTQTPKHLITATGQRVTLRCSPRSGDLSVYWYQQSLDQGLQFLIQYYNGEERAKGNILERFSAQQFPDLHSELNLSSLELGDSALYFCASSVSGRGYEQYFGPGTRLTVT.

This clone ranks as medium-sized. The chain uses TRBV6-1 and TRBJ2-2; 8 positions match TRBD1. The CDR3 is made up of 14 amino acids. From germline, CDR1 is MNHNS and CDR2 SASEGT. Trimming cost V 10 bases and J 7 bases; bases outside gene matches: 11. CDR3 nucleotide sequence: TGTGCCACCATCTCGGACAGGGTCAACGGGGAGCTGTTTTTT. Translation: CATISDRVNGELFF.

In DNA, the CDR3 is TGTGCCAGCAGCTTGGTGGGGCAGGGGGCATATACGCAGTATTTT. As protein: CASSLVGQGAYTQYF. The rearrangement joins TRBV5-4 to TRBJ2-3; 8 positions agree with TRBD1. The CDR3 has 15 residues. J gave up 7 bases and V 0 bases, and 7 bases lay outside the gene matches. In germline, CDR1 is SGHNT, CDR2 YYREEE (reference sequence).

This rearrangement joins TRBV6-5 to TRBJ2-1; D is uncertain. V was trimmed by 4 bases and J by 1 base, leaving 14 bases between them. This CDR3 comprises 16 residues. Germline CDR1 is MNHEY and CDR2 is SVGAGI. The CDR3 here is CASSFQGVGSYNEQFF. CDR3 coding DNA: TGTGCCAGCAGTTTCCAAGGAGTGGGTTCCTACAATGAGCAGTTCTTC.

This clone was observed a single time. The junction departs from the called germline gene at one end, perhaps through a read error. J is TRBJ2-2 and V is TRBV7-7, with 7 bases matching TRBD2. Looked up from germline, CDR1 is SSHAT and CDR2 is FNYEAQ (reference sequence). This CDR3 spans 15 amino acids. Here the CDR3 DNA reads TGTGCTAGCAGCTTAGGGAGGGTGAACACCGGGGAGCTGTTTTTT. Residues: CASSLGRVNTGELFF.

The V call is TRBV27, the J call TRBJ2-7, with a weak D call TRBD1 (6 bases). With 0 bases removed from V and 4 bases from J, the gap between germline ends came to 10 bases. The CDR3 covers 14 residues. Germline V gives CDR1 MNHEY, CDR2 SMNVEV (reference sequence). The CDR3 region has the DNA TGTGCCAGCAGTTTATCCACAGGGTGGTACGAGCAGTACTTC. Protein product: CASSLSTGWYEQYF.

The chain combines TRBV2 with TRBJ2-1, with 7 bases matching TRBD2. This CDR3 spans 13 amino acids. The J segment lost 14 bases and the V segment lost 6 bases, leaving 13 bases of the junction unmatched. The germline V gene has CDR1 SNHLY and CDR2 FYNNEI. CDR3 residues: CASRDGTTQKKFF. The CDR3 DNA follows: TGTGCCAGCAGGGACGGGACTACCCAGAAGAAGTTCTTC.

This clone was recorded a few times. V usage is TRBV21-1 and J usage is TRBJ1-2; the DNA was not used to check the table's D call, TRBD1. TRBV21-1 is a pseudogene segment. The CDR3 consists of 16 residues. Written as DNA, the CDR3 is TGTGCCAGCAGCTCCCTTGTGCCGAGACAGGGTTATGGCTACACCTTC. This gives the protein CASSSLVPRQGYGYTF.

In nucleotides, the CDR3 is TGTGCCAGCAGCGGCGGGACAGTATCTCAGCCCCAGCATTTT. Amino acid sequence: CASSGGTVSQPQHF. The rearrangement links TRBV2 to TRBJ1-5, with TRBD1 matching 7 bases. V dropped 6 bases and J dropped 6; count of bases not matched to a gene: 8. CDR1 is SNHLY and CDR2 is FYNNEI in the germline V gene. The CDR3 has 14 residues.

J is TRBJ2-7 and V is TRBV5-1, with 10 bases matching TRBD1. The V gene's germline CDR1 is SGHRS and CDR2 YFSETQ. V trimming: 5 bases; J trimming: 2 bases; junction bases outside the gene matches: 1. The CDR3 length is 13 residues. DNA for the CDR3: TGCGCCAGCAGGGGACAGGGGACCTACGAGCAGTACTTC. Protein: CASRGQGTYEQYF.

For this clone: An end of the junction does not agree with germline; a read error may underlie this. The chain uses TRBV9 and TRBJ2-3; the match to TRBD2 covers 8 bases. This CDR3 comprises 14 residues. Germline lookup yields CDR1 SGDLS and CDR2 YYNGEE. DNA for the CDR3: TGTGCCAGCAGCGTGGGACTAGTCACAGGTACGCAGTATTTT. Its protein is CASSVGLVTGTQYF.

The rearrangement joins TRBV28 to TRBJ2-7, with a possible D match to TRBD1 (5 bases). V lost 7 bases and J lost 0, with 13 bases in between. In germline, CDR1 is MDHEN, CDR2 SYDVKM. This CDR3 spans 14 amino acids. Written as DNA, the CDR3 is TGTGCCAGCATAGACAGTAGGAGCTCCTACGAGCAGTACTTC. It encodes CASIDSRSSYEQYF.

The chain carries TRBV18 and TRBJ1-4; 7 nucleotides align to TRBD1. V shed 3 bases, J shed 8 bases, and the junction held 9 bases outside the gene matches. From germline, CDR1 is KGHSH and CDR2 LQKENI. CDR3 length: 15 residues. The CDR3 protein is CASSPSDRDKEKLFF. As DNA, the CDR3 is TGTGCCAGCTCACCTTCAGACAGGGACAAGGAAAAACTGTTTTTT. The complete variable domain, with remaining parts taken from reference TRBV18 and TRBJ1-4, reads NAGVMQNPRHLVRRRGQEARLRCSPMKGHSHVYWYRQLPEEGLKFMVYLQKENIIDESGMPKERFSAEFPKEGPSILRIQQVVRGDSAAYFCASSPSDRDKEKLFFGSGTQLSVL.

The genes are TRBV2 and TRBJ1-2; D possibly corresponds to TRBD1 (6 bases). Between the trimmed V and J ends, which lost 2 bases and 5 bases, there was a span of 12 bases. Germline loops: CDR1 SNHLY, CDR2 FYNNEI. The CDR3 consists of 14 residues. DNA for the CDR3: TGTGCCAGCAGTGAACAAGTAGGGGGATATGGCTACACCTTC. Translating gives CASSEQVGGYGYTF.

This sequence joins TRBV4-1 and TRBJ2-5, with D maybe TRBD1 (6 bases). The closer fit of TRBJ2-7 to the DNA end suggests the J call may be wrong. CDR3 size: 15 residues. CDR1 is MGHRA and CDR2 is YSYEKL in the germline V gene. The CDR3 reads CASSQADTGTYEQYF. The CDR3 nucleotides are TGCGCCAGCAGCCAAGCTGATACAGGGACCTACGAGCAGTACTTC.

The rearrangement links TRBV6-1 to TRBJ2-1; 9 bases match TRBD1. This CDR3 is 16 amino acids long. CDR1 and CDR2 from the germline V gene are MNHNS and SASEGT. J was trimmed by 4 bases and V by 2 bases; bases with no gene match: 6. CDR3 bases: TGTGCCAGCAGTGAATTGTGGACAGGGGTTTACAATGAGCAGTTCTTC. Translating it yields CASSELWTGVYNEQFF.

The chain recombines TRBV9 with TRBJ1-1; D is undetermined. This CDR3 has 17 amino acids. The germline V gene has CDR1 SGDLS and CDR2 YYNGEE. V was cut by 0 bases and J by 3 bases, with 18 bases left in between. CDR3 loop: CASSVGPHLRDYTEAFF. CDR3 nucleotides: TGTGCCAGCAGCGTAGGGCCGCATTTACGGGATTACACTGAAGCTTTCTTT. The complete variable domain, with remaining parts taken from reference TRBV9 and TRBJ1-1, reads DSGVTQTPKHLITATGQRVTLRCSPRSGDLSVYWYQQSLDQGLQFLIQYYNGEERAKGNILERFSAQQFPDLHSELNLSSLELGDSALYFCASSVGPHLRDYTEAFFGQGTRLTVV.

The rearrangement uses TRBV5-5 and TRBJ2-5; D call uncertain. Germline V CDR1 and CDR2: SGHKS, YYEKEE (reference sequence). Trimming cost V 4 bases and J 1 base, with 8 bases left between them. The CDR3 spans 13 residues. The CDR3 sequence is CASSQTFQETQYF. The CDR3 coding sequence is TGTGCCAGCAGCCAGACTTTCCAAGAGACCCAGTACTTC.

The V gene is TRBV4-2, the J gene TRBJ2-7, with 8 bases matching TRBD2. Germline loops: CDR1 LGHNA, CDR2 YNFKEQ. The CDR3 extends over 15 amino acids. The V gene end was trimmed by 4 bases and the J gene end by 5 bases; junction bases not matched to a gene: 10. DNA for the CDR3: TGTGCCAGCAGCCTCAACGGGGGGGCCGGCGACGAGCAGTACTTC. Its protein is CASSLNGGAGDEQYF.